The rows below give T cell receptor beta chains drawn from one sample of a study of cytomegalovirus exposure and HLA in healthy donors. Clones were read by immunoSEQ multiplex PCR, and TCRdb kept only the in-frame ones, dropping some. The table includes roughly 150,000 clones, roughly 84% detected once. The material sequenced was PBMCs. These TCRs come from a man aged 30 to 39 in good health and CMV-seropositive. CDR3s include the opening cysteine and the closing phenylalanine or tryptophan. Fields, in order: V gene, clone size, D gene, CDR3 length, J gene, CDR3 DNA, CDR3 protein. A D gene is named only where the DNA matches it firmly. For some rows the clone size is stated as once, few or many, or as a class when expanded; others skip it.

TRBV27	NA	TRBD2	18	TRBJ2-3	TGTGCCAGCAGTGGGTTCGGACTAGCGGCCCCGGACACAGATACGCAGTATTTT	CASSGFGLAAPDTDTQYF
TRBV4-3	NA	NA	16	TRBJ1-2	TGCGCCAGCAGCCAAGATACGGCACCGCCGGAGACGGGCTACACCTTC	CASSQDTAPPETGYTF
TRBV6-1	NA	NA	13	TRBJ2-7	TGTGCCAGCAGTGGAGAACAGGGTAACGAGCAGTACTTC	CASSGEQGNEQYF
TRBV7-6	NA	TRBD2	15	TRBJ2-1	TGTGCCAGCAGCTTACTAGCGGGAGGGCCTGATGAGCAGTTCTTC	CASSLLAGGPDEQFF
TRBV9	NA	NA	17	TRBJ2-2	TGTGCCAGCAGCGTAGATGCGGGCGCCACGAACACCGGGGAGCTGTTTTTT	CASSVDAGATNTGELFF
TRBV30	NA	NA	14	TRBJ2-1	TGTGCCTGGAGGAAAGGGGACTGGAACAATGAGCAGTTCTTC	CAWRKGDWNNEQFF
TRBV6-5	NA	NA	14	TRBJ2-1	TGTGCCAGCAGGGGGGCCTCGAAACCCAATGAGCAGTTCTTC	CASRGASKPNEQFF
TRBV5-4	NA	NA	15	TRBJ1-1	TGTGCCAGCAGCTTGCAGGGCAGGATGAACACTGAAGCTTTCTTT	CASSLQGRMNTEAFF
TRBV5-1	NA	TRBD1	14	TRBJ2-3	TGCGCCAGCAGCTTGAGACAGGGACCAGATACGCAGTATTTT	CASSLRQGPDTQYF
TRBV5-1	NA	TRBD1	14	TRBJ2-5	TGCGCCAGCAGCTTGGCCGGGACAGAAGAGACCCAGTACTTC	CASSLAGTEETQYF
TRBV5-1	NA	TRBD1	14	TRBJ2-5	TGCGCCAGCAGCTTCGCCTCAGGGGGAGAGACCCAGTACTTC	CASSFASGGETQYF
TRBV6-1	NA	TRBD1	15	TRBJ2-5	TGTGCCAGCAGTGGGTTGACAGGGCTGCTGGAGACCCAGTACTTC	CASSGLTGLLETQYF
TRBV7-8	NA	NA	14	TRBJ2-7	TGTGCCAGCAGCTTAAAGGGGGGGGCGTACGAGCAGTACTTC	CASSLKGGAYEQYF
TRBV5-6	NA	NA	14	TRBJ1-3	TGTGCCAGCAGCTATTACAGCTCTGGAAACACCATATATTTT	CASSYYSSGNTIYF
TRBV5-1	NA	TRBD1	12	TRBJ2-1	TGCGCCAGCAGCTGGACAGGGGATGAGCAGTTCTTC	CASSWTGDEQFF
TRBV6-6	NA	TRBD1	15	TRBJ1-4	TGTGCCAGCAGTTTAGGACAGGCGGCTAATGAAAAACTGTTTTTT	CASSLGQAANEKLFF
TRBV18	NA	TRBD2	17	TRBJ2-7	TGTGCCAGCTCACCACGATGGCGAGGGACTAGTCTTTACGAGCAGTACTTC	CASSPRWRGTSLYEQYF
TRBV7-2	NA	NA	13	TRBJ2-1	TGTGCCAGCAGCTTCGAGCGGATCAATGAGCAGTTCTTC	CASSFERINEQFF
TRBV28	NA	NA	11	TRBJ2-1	TGTGCCCTCCACGCGGTAAATGAGCAGTTCTTC	CALHAVNEQFF
TRBV7-6	few	TRBD1	15	TRBJ1-1	TGTGCCAGCAGCTACCACAGGGGCGAGGGGACTGAAGCTTTCTTT	CASSYHRGEGTEAFF
TRBV4-2	NA	NA	17	TRBJ1-5	TGTGCCAGCAGCCATGGAGGGAGGGTCTATAGCAATCAGCCCCAGCATTTT	CASSHGGRVYSNQPQHF
TRBV12-5	NA	TRBD2	17	TRBJ2-5	TGTGCTAGTGGTTTGGTACTGGCGGGAGTCGGAAAAGAGACCCAGTACTTC	CASGLVLAGVGKETQYF
TRBV7-9	once	TRBD2	17	TRBJ2-1	TGTGCCAGCAGCTTACGGGCGGGAGGGCCCTCCTACAATGAGCAGTTCTTC	CASSLRAGGPSYNEQFF
TRBV5-1	NA	NA	14	TRBJ2-1	TGCGCCAGCAGCTTGGACACCTCCTACAATGAGCAGTTCTTC	CASSLDTSYNEQFF
TRBV29-1	NA	NA	11	TRBJ2-1	TGCAGCGAGGCCTGGGCCAATGAGCAGTTCTTC	CSEAWANEQFF
TRBV4-2	NA	TRBD1	14	TRBJ1-2	TGTGCCAGCAGCCGCCGGGAACAGGGGAACGGCTACACCTTC	CASSRREQGNGYTF
TRBV19	NA	TRBD1	13	TRBJ2-4	TGTGCCAGTAGCGGACAGGCTTCCTTAATTCAGTACTTC	CASSGQASLIQYF
TRBV5-4	NA	NA	14	TRBJ2-5	TGTGCCAGCAGCTTGGGACAGGCCCAAGAGACCCAGTACTTC	CASSLGQAQETQYF
TRBV19	once	TRBD2	14	TRBJ2-2	TGTGCCAGTAGTATTAGCGGGGACACCGGGGAGCTGTTTTTT	CASSISGDTGELFF
TRBV2	NA	TRBD2	15	TRBJ2-1	TGTGCCAGCAGTGATACTAGCGGATCCTACAATGAGCAGTTCTTC	CASSDTSGSYNEQFF
TRBV19	NA	TRBD1	13	TRBJ1-2	TGTGCCAGTAGTACCGACAGGGCCTATGGCTACACCTTC	CASSTDRAYGYTF
TRBV9	NA	NA	13	TRBJ2-1	TGTGCCAGCAGCCCTTGGGGCGGAAGTGAGCAGTTCTTC	CASSPWGGSEQFF
TRBV6-5	few	TRBD1	15	TRBJ2-1	TGTGCCAGCAGACTGACAGGGACAGGCTACAATGAGCAGTTCTTC	CASRLTGTGYNEQFF
TRBV11-3	NA	NA	14	TRBJ1-1	TGTGCCAGCAGCTTAGCTGGCTTGAACACTGAAGCTTTCTTT	CASSLAGLNTEAFF
TRBV13	NA	NA	13	TRBJ1-6	TGTGCCAGCAGCCCCCTGGGGGAGGGACCCCTCCACTTT	CASSPLGEGPLHF
TRBV19	NA	TRBD2	14	TRBJ2-1	TGTGCCAGCAAACTAGCGCCGACCTACAATGAGCAGTTCTTC	CASKLAPTYNEQFF
TRBV6-6	NA	TRBD2	16	TRBJ2-2	TGTGCCAGCAGTTACATCGGGACTAGATTCACCGGGGAGCTGTTTTTT	CASSYIGTRFTGELFF
TRBV7-9	NA	TRBD1	17	TRBJ1-4	TGTGCCAGCAGCTTAGGCGTGACAGGGGTAGCTAATGAAAAACTGTTTTTT	CASSLGVTGVANEKLFF
TRBV6-5	NA	TRBD1	13	TRBJ2-1	TGTGCCAGCAGGGGGACAGTCGGCGATGAGCAGTTCTTC	CASRGTVGDEQFF
TRBV7-3	NA	NA	17	TRBJ1-1	TGTGCCAGCAGCCCTCAGGGGCGAAGAGGGGGGGACACTGAAGCTTTCTTT	CASSPQGRRGGDTEAFF
TRBV9	NA	TRBD2	13	TRBJ2-7	TGTGCCAGCAGCGTAGGCGCGCGGGAGGCCCCGTTCTTC	CASSVGAREAPFF
TRBV12-5	NA	NA	16	TRBJ2-3	TGTGCTAGTGGTTTCTCCTGGGGCTTCGTCACAGATACGCAGTATTTT	CASGFSWGFVTDTQYF
TRBV7-9	NA	NA	17	TRBJ2-7	TGTGCCAGCAGCTTACTTGGTCCTAGCTCTTCCTCCTACGAGCAGTACTTC	CASSLLGPSSSSYEQYF
TRBV25-1	NA	TRBD2	16	TRBJ2-3	TGTGCCAGCAGTGATTCGACTAGCGGGAGCCCCGATACGCAGTATTTT	CASSDSTSGSPDTQYF
TRBV7-6	once	NA	14	TRBJ2-5	TGTGCCAGCAGCTTAGCTCCCGGGGGAGAGACCCAGTACTTC	CASSLAPGGETQYF
TRBV7-2	NA	TRBD1	16	TRBJ1-5	TGTGCCAGCAGCTTGGGGACAGTTACCTCCAATCAGCCCCAGCATTTT	CASSLGTVTSNQPQHF
TRBV5-1	NA	NA	13	TRBJ2-1	TGCGCCAGCAGCTTTCAGGTGTACAATGAGCAGTTCTTC	CASSFQVYNEQFF
TRBV6-5	NA	TRBD2	15	TRBJ2-3	TGTGCCAGCACCCTTAGCGGGAGTCGGGCAGATACGCAGTATTTT	CASTLSGSRADTQYF
TRBV5-1	NA	TRBD2	16	TRBJ2-3	TGCGCCAGCGGACCAGTAGCGGGAAGCATGACAGATACGCAGTATTTT	CASGPVAGSMTDTQYF
TRBV5-1	NA	NA	12	TRBJ1-2	TGCGCCAGCAGCTTCCAGGGTGACGGCTACACCTTC	CASSFQGDGYTF
TRBV7-2	NA	TRBD1	15	TRBJ2-3	TGTGCCAGCAGCGCGACAGGGCCCACGACAGATACGCAGTATTTT	CASSATGPTTDTQYF
TRBV7-2	NA	TRBD1	14	TRBJ2-7	TGTGCCAGCAGCGGGTGGGACAGCTACTACGAGCAGTACTTC	CASSGWDSYYEQYF
TRBV4-2	NA	TRBD2	16	TRBJ2-5	TGTGCCAGCAGCCAAGACTTAGCGGGAGGGAGGGAGACCCAGTACTTC	CASSQDLAGGRETQYF